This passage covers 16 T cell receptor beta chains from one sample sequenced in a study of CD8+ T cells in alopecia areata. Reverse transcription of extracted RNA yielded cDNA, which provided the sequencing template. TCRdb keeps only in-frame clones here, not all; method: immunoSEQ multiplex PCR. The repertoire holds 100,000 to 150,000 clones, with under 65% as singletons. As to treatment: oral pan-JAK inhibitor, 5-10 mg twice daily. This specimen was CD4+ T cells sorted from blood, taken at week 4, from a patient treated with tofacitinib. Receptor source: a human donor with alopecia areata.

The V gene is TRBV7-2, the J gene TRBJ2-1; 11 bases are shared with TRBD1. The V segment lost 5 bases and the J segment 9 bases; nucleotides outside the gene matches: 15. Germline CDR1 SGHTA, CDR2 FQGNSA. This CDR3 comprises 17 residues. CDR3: CASSPSSGTGGKGEQFF. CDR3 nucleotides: TGTGCCAGCAGCCCAAGTTCCGGGACAGGGGGAAAGGGTGAGCAGTTCTTC.

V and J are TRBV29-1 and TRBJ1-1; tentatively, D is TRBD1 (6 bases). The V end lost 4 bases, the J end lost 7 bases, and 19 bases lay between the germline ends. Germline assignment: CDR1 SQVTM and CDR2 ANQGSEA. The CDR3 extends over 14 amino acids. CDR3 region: CSVVRGGQYLEAFF. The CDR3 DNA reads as TGCAGCGTTGTACGGGGGGGCCAATACCTTGAAGCTTTCTTT.

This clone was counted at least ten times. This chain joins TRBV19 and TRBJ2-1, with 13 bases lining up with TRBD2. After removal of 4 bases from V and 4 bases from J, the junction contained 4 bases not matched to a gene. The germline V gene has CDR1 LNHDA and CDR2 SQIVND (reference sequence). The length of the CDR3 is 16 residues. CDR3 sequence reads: CASSTQTSGGYNEQFF. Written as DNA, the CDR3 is TGTGCCAGTAGTACCCAGACTAGCGGGGGGTACAATGAGCAGTTCTTC.

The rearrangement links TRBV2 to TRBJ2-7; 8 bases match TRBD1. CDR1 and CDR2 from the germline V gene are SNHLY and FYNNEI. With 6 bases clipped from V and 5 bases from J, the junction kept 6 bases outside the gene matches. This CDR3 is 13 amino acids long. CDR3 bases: TGTGCCAGCAGCTTACAGGGGGAAGACGAGCAGTACTTC. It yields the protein CASSLQGEDEQYF.

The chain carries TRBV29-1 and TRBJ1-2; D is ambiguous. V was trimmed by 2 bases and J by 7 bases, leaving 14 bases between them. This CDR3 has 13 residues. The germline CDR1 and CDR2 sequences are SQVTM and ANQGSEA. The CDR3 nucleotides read TGCAGCGTTGAAAGCAGGTCTCTAGGTGGCTACACCTTC. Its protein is CSVESRSLGGYTF.

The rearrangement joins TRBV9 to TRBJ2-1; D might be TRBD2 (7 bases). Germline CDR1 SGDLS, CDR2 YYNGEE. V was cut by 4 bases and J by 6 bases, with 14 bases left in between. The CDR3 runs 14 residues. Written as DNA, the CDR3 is TGTGCCAGCAGCCCAGGGGCGGGGGTCAATGAGCAGTTCTTC. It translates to CASSPGAGVNEQFF.

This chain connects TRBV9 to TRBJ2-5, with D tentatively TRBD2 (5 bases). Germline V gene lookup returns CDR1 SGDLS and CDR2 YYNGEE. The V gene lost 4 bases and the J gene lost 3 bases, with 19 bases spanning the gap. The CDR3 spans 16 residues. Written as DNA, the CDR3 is TGTGCCAGCAGCCCCACGGTGGGGAGCGGAGAAGAGACCCAGTACTTC. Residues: CASSPTVGSGEETQYF.

The CDR3 reads CASSLDRRQASTGELFF. The CDR3 region has the DNA TGTGCCAGCAGCTTAGACCGCCGGCAGGCTTCCACCGGGGAGCTGTTTTTT. The chain couples TRBV7-3 to TRBJ2-2; no reliable D call. The V and J ends lost 2 bases and 4 bases respectively, with 17 bases between them. This CDR3 region has 17 residues. Germline V gives CDR1 SGHTA, CDR2 FQGTGA.

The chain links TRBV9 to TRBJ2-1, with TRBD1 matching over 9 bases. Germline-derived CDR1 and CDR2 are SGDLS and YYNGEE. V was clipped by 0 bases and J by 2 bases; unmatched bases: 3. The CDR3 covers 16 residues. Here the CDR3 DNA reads TGTGCCAGCAGCGTAGTAACAGGGGGCGCCTACAATGAGCAGTTCTTC. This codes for CASSVVTGGAYNEQFF. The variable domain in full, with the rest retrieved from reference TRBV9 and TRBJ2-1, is DSGVTQTPKHLITATGQRVTLRCSPRSGDLSVYWYQQSLDQGLQFLIQYYNGEERAKGNILERFSAQQFPDLHSELNLSSLELGDSALYFCASSVVTGGAYNEQFFGPGTRLTVL.

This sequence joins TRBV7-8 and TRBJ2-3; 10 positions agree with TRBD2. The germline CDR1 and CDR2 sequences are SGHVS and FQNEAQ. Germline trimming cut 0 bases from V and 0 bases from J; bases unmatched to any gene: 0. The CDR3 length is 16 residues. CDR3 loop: CASSLATSGSTDTQYF. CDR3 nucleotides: TGTGCCAGCAGCTTAGCGACTAGCGGGAGCACAGATACGCAGTATTTT.

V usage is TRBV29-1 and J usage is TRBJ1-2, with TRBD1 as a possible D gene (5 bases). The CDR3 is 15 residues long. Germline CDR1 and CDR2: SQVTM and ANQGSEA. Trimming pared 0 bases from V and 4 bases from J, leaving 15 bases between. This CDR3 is CSVEDMTANLYGYTF. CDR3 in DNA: TGCAGCGTTGAAGATATGACAGCAAACCTCTATGGCTACACCTTC.

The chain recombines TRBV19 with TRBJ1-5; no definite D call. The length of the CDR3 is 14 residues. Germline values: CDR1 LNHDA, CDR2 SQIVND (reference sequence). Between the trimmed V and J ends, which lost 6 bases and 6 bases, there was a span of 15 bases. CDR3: CASSPGRGGQPQHF. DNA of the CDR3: TGTGCCAGTAGCCCGGGCCGTGGCGGTCAGCCCCAGCATTTT.

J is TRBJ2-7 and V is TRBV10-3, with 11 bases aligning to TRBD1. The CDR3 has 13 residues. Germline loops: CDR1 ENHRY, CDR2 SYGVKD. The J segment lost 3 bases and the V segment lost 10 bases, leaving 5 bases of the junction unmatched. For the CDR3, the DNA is TGTGCCACGAAGGGACAGGGGGTCTACGAGCAGTACTTC. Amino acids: CATKGQGVYEQYF.

CDR3 protein: CASSLSGASLNIQYF. CDR3 in DNA: TGTGCCAGCAGCTTATCAGGAGCTAGCCTCAACATTCAGTACTTC. This chain connects TRBV7-9 to TRBJ2-4, with D perhaps matching TRBD2 (5 bases). Germline lookup yields CDR1 SEHNR and CDR2 FQNEAQ (reference sequence). This CDR3 is 15 amino acids long. V lost 2 bases and J 7 bases, leaving 15 bases between the germline ends.

DNA of the CDR3: TGTGCCAGCAGCTTAGAGCCCGTCGGTGGCGAGCAGTACTTC. This codes for CASSLEPVGGEQYF. The chain joins TRBV11-2 to TRBJ2-7, with D uncertain. Germline V gives CDR1 SGHAT, CDR2 FQNNGV. There are 14 residues in the CDR3. Trimming pared 0 bases from V and 6 bases from J, leaving 12 bases between. The variable domain in full, completed from reference TRBV11-2 and TRBJ2-7, reads EAGVAQSPRYKIIEKRQSVAFWCNPISGHATLYWYQQILGQGPKLLIQFQNNGVVDDSQLPKDRFSAERLKGVDSTLKIQPAKLEDSAVYLCASSLEPVGGEQYFGPGTRLTVT.

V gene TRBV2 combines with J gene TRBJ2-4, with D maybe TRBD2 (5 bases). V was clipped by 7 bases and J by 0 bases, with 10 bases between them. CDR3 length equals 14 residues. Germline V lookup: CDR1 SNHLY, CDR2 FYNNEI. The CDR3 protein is CASIAKLAKNIQYF. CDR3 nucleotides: TGTGCCAGCATAGCGAAGCTAGCCAAAAACATTCAGTACTTC.